This TCR beta chain was obtained from a study of shared clonotypes between healthy human individuals. CDR1 is SGHDT and CDR2 is YYEEEE in the germline V gene. Trimming took off 0 bases at V and 1 base at J, with 4 bases between the two ends. The CDR3 covers 13 residues. Repertoires were generated with immunoSEQ multiplex PCR, while TCRdb's copy carries only in-frame clones and drops some. The sample has over a million clones, 95% to 99% seen once. Turning to this clone: This same CDR3 is encoded by further DNA sequences in the sample.

The source of this sequence is a man younger than 40 in good health. V and J are TRBV5-6 and TRBJ2-5; the D is unclear. Sequenced: naive CD4+ T cells sorted from blood. Stated subset: CD45RA+ positively selected. CDR3 nucleotides: TGTGCCAGCAGCTTGGTGAGCCAAGAGACCCAGTACTTC. Amino acids: CASSLVSQETQYF.